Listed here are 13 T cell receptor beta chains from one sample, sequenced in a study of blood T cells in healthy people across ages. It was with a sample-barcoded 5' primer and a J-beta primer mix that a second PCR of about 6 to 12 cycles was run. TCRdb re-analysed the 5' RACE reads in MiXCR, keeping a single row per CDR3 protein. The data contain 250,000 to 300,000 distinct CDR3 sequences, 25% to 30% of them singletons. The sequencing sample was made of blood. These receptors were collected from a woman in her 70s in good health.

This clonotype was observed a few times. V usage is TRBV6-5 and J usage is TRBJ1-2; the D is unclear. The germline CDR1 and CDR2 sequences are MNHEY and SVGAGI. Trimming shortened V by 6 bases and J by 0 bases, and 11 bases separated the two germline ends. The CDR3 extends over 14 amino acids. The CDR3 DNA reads TGTGCCAGCAGGCCACTCCAAGCTAACTATGGCTACACCTTC. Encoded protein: CASRPLQANYGYTF.

The CDR3 DNA is TGTGCCAGCAGCTATCCGCAGTTCTTC. Amino acid sequence: CASSYPQFF. The chain couples TRBV7-9 to TRBJ2-1, with unresolved D. Germline CDR1 and CDR2: SEHNR and FQNEAQ (reference sequence). The CDR3 sequence is 9 residues long. Deletions cut 4 bases from V and 12 bases from J, with 4 bases between. The complete variable domain, with remaining parts taken from reference TRBV7-9 and TRBJ2-1, reads DTGVSQNPRHKITKRGQNVTFRCDPISEHNRLYWYRQTLGQGPEFLTYFQNEAQLEKSRLLSDRFSAERPKGSFSTLEIQRTEQGDSAMYLCASSYPQFFGPGTRLTVL.

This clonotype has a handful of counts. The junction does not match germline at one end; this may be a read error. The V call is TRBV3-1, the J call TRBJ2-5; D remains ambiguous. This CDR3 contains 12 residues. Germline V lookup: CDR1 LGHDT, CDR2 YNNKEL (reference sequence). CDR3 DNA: TGTGCCAGCAGCCAAGGTCGAGAGGCCCAGTACTTC. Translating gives CASSQGREAQYF.

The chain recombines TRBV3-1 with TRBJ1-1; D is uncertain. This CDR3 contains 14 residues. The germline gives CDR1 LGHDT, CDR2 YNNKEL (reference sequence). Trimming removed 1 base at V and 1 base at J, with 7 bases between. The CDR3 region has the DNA TGTGCCAGCAGCCAAGGGGTCAAGAACACTGAAGCTTTCTTT. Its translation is CASSQGVKNTEAFF.

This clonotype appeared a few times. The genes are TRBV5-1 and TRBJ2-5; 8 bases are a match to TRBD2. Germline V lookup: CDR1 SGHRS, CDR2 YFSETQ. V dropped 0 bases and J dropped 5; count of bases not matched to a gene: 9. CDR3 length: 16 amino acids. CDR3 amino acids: CASSLGNGRAEETQYF. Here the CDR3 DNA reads TGCGCCAGCAGCTTGGGTAACGGGAGGGCCGAGGAGACCCAGTACTTC. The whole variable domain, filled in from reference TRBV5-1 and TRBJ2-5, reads KAGVTQTPRYLIKTRGQQVTLSCSPISGHRSVSWYQQTPGQGLQFLFEYFSETQRNKGNFPGRFSGRQFSNSRSEMNVSTLELGDSALYLCASSLGNGRAEETQYFGPGTRLLVL.

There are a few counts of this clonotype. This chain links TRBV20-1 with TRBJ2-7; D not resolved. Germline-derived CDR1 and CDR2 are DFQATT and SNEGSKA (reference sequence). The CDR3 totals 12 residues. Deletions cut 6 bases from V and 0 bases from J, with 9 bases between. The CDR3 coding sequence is TGCAGTGCACCAGACAACTCCTACGAGCAGTACTTC. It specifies CSAPDNSYEQYF.

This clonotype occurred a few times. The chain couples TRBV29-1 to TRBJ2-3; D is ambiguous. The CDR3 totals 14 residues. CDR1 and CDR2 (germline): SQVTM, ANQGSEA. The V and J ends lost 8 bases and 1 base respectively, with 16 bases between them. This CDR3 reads CSSRRAIGTDTQYF. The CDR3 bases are TGCAGCTCCCGCCGCGCTATCGGCACAGATACGCAGTATTTT.

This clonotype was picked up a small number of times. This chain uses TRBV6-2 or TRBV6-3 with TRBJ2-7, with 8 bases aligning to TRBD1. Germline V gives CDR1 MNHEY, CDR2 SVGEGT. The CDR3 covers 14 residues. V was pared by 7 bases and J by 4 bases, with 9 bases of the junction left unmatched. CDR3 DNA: TGTGCCAGCACCGAGGACAGGGCTTATTACGAGCAGTACTTC. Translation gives CASTEDRAYYEQYF.

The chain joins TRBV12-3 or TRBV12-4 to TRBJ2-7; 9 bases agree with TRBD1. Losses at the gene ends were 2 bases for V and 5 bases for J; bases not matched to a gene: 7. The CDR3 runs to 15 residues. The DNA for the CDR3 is TGTGCCAGCAGTTTAAAGTTGGGACAGGGTCACGAGCAGTACTTC. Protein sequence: CASSLKLGQGHEQYF.

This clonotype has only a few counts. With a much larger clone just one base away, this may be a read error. This CDR3 reads CASSLGMTTEAFF. The CDR3 nucleotides are TGTGCCAGCAGCTTAGGGATGACCACTGAAGCTTTCTTT. The chain carries TRBV11-2 and TRBJ1-1; D unresolved. V lost 1 base and J lost 4, with 7 bases in between. Per germline, CDR1 SGHAT and CDR2 FQNNGV. This CDR3 is built from 13 residues.

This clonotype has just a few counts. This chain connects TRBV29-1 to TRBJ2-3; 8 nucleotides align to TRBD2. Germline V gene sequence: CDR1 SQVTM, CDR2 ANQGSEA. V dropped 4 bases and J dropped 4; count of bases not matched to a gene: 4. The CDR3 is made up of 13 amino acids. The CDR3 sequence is CSVASGSADTQYF. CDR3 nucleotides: TGCAGCGTTGCCAGCGGGAGTGCAGATACGCAGTATTTT.

In DNA, the CDR3 is TGTGCCACCAGTCAGGCGGATACGCAGCATTTT. It specifies CATSQADTQHF. The rearrangement uses TRBV24-1 and TRBJ2-3, with D unresolved. Near its end, the DNA agrees better with TRBJ1-5, so the J call may be wrong. The germline CDR1 and CDR2 sequences are KGHDR and SFDVKD. The CDR3 covers 11 residues.

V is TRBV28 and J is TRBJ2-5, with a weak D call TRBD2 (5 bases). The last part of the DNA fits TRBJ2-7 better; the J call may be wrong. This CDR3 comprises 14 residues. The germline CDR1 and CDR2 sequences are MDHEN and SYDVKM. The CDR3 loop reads CASSLRVKDHEQYF. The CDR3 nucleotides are TGTGCCAGCAGTCTGCGGGTGAAAGATCACGAGCAGTACTTC.